The TCR beta chain described here comes from a study of blood T cell repertoires in COVID-19. Across the study: Donors in the United States, Italy and Spain gave samples during acute or convalescent COVID-19.

The study recruited people aged roughly 18 to 89 years across approximately 25 US areas. Donors were grouped by their self-reported clinical history. This CDR3 contains 14 residues. CDR1 is GTSNPN and CDR2 is SVGIG in the germline V gene (reference sequence). The germline V and J ends were trimmed by 3 bases and 7 bases, with 18 bases remaining between them. Original processing methods: Amplified reference gene primers provided the basis for estimating nucleated cell counts. Assay: immunoSEQ multiplex PCR; the TCRdb copy retains only in-frame clones and omits some. The DNA gave D and trimming, while V, J and clone size come from that table. The profile shows nearly 250,000 clones, 70% to 90% of them singletons.

Material: PBMCs or T cells enriched from blood (not recorded which). The chain uses TRBV30 and TRBJ1-2, with D uncertain. This clonotype was sampled from a woman in her forties or fifties with acute COVID-19. The CDR3 region has the DNA TGTGCCTGGAGATCCCCCGGGAGGGCTCGTGGCTACACCTTC. Amino acids: CAWRSPGRARGYTF.